The present T cell receptor (beta chain) was sequenced within a study of blood T cell repertoires in COVID-19. Germline V gene sequence: CDR1 SGHTA, CDR2 FQGNSA. The V and J ends lost 5 bases and 6 bases respectively, with 16 bases between them. CDR3 size: 15 residues. Sequencing was performed with immunoSEQ multiplex PCR; in TCRdb, only in-frame clones are kept and a portion is missing. The sample holds a few hundred thousand clones, 90% seen once. The specimen was PBMCs or T cells enriched from blood (not recorded which). The source is a man in his thirties or forties who had been exposed to COVID-19. V is TRBV7-2 and J is TRBJ2-2; TRBD1 is a possible D gene (7 bases). The CDR3 nucleotides read TGTGCCAGCAGCAAGCAGGGGGGCGGGTCCGGGGAGCTGTTTTTT. This codes for CASSKQGGGSGELFF.